This is a list of T cell receptor beta chains from one sample in a study of cytomegalovirus exposure and HLA in healthy donors. The assay was immunoSEQ multiplex PCR, and TCRdb's table has in-frame clones only and misses some. The data contain some 130,000 clones, 76% of them seen just once; the ten biggest clones take up about 3.1%. Sequencing input: PBMCs. The receptors come from a man aged 40-49 years in good health and CMV-seronegative. CDR3s include the opening cysteine and the closing phenylalanine or tryptophan. Fields, in order: V gene, J gene, D gene, CDR3 length, clone size, CDR3 protein, CDR3 DNA. The D gene is left open where the match is weak. For some rows the clone size is stated as once, few or many, or as a class when expanded; others skip it.

v_gene: TRBV30; j_gene: TRBJ2-7; d_gene: TRBD1; len: 14; abundance: once; CDR3aa: CAWSVQQGYGEQYF; CDR3nt: TGTGCCTGGAGTGTACAACAGGGGTACGGCGAGCAGTACTTC
v_gene: TRBV7-2; j_gene: TRBJ1-4; d_gene: -; len: 15; abundance: -; CDR3aa: CASSPSQGGNEKLFF; CDR3nt: TGTGCCAGCAGCCCCTCACAGGGTGGTAATGAAAAACTGTTTTTT
v_gene: TRBV5-1; j_gene: TRBJ2-3; d_gene: TRBD2; len: 16; abundance: -; CDR3aa: CASSWKREGVTDTQYF; CDR3nt: TGCGCCAGCAGCTGGAAGCGGGAGGGGGTCACAGATACGCAGTATTTT
v_gene: TRBV5-6; j_gene: TRBJ2-1; d_gene: -; len: 16; abundance: -; CDR3aa: CASTEPLRGAHNEQFF; CDR3nt: TGTGCCAGCACCGAACCACTCAGGGGGGCTCACAATGAGCAGTTCTTC
v_gene: TRBV10-1; j_gene: TRBJ2-7; d_gene: TRBD2; len: 12; abundance: -; CDR3aa: CASLSGNYEQYF; CDR3nt: TGCGCCAGCTTAAGCGGGAACTACGAGCAGTACTTC
v_gene: TRBV10-3; j_gene: TRBJ2-7; d_gene: TRBD1; len: 15; abundance: few; CDR3aa: CAISEGTGHSYEQYF; CDR3nt: TGTGCCATCAGTGAGGGGACAGGACATTCCTACGAGCAGTACTTC
v_gene: TRBV5-1; j_gene: TRBJ2-7; d_gene: -; len: 12; abundance: -; CDR3aa: CASRPDSYEQYF; CDR3nt: TGCGCCAGCAGGCCGGACAGCTACGAGCAGTACTTC
v_gene: TRBV6-4; j_gene: TRBJ1-1; d_gene: -; len: 13; abundance: -; CDR3aa: CASSPQDEAEAFF; CDR3nt: TGTGCCAGCAGTCCACAGGACGAGGCTGAAGCTTTCTTT
v_gene: TRBV10-3; j_gene: TRBJ2-5; d_gene: TRBD1; len: 16; abundance: -; CDR3aa: CAISESGQGEGETQYF; CDR3nt: TGTGCCATCAGTGAGAGTGGACAGGGCGAAGGAGAGACCCAGTACTTC
v_gene: TRBV5-6; j_gene: TRBJ2-7; d_gene: TRBD2; len: 16; abundance: -; CDR3aa: CASSFGLAGPSYEQYF; CDR3nt: TGTGCCAGCAGCTTTGGACTAGCGGGTCCCTCCTACGAGCAGTACTTC
v_gene: TRBV5-4; j_gene: TRBJ2-2; d_gene: -; len: 17; abundance: few; CDR3aa: CASSVAPGAQYTGELFF; CDR3nt: TGTGCCAGCAGCGTAGCACCCGGTGCACAATACACCGGGGAGCTGTTTTTT
v_gene: TRBV30; j_gene: TRBJ2-5; d_gene: TRBD2; len: 15; abundance: few; CDR3aa: CAWSRLAGAQETQYF; CDR3nt: TGTGCCTGGAGCCGTCTAGCGGGGGCCCAAGAGACCCAGTACTTC
v_gene: TRBV7-9; j_gene: TRBJ1-4; d_gene: -; len: 14; abundance: -; CDR3aa: CASSLGLTNEKLFF; CDR3nt: TGTGCCAGCAGCTTGGGGCTGACTAATGAAAAACTGTTTTTT
v_gene: TRBV4-3; j_gene: TRBJ2-2; d_gene: -; len: 17; abundance: -; CDR3aa: CASSQDRGTHNTGELFF; CDR3nt: TGCGCCAGCAGCCAAGATCGGGGGACGCACAACACCGGGGAGCTGTTTTTT
v_gene: TRBV5-4; j_gene: TRBJ2-4; d_gene: -; len: 13; abundance: few; CDR3aa: CATMSGAENIQYF; CDR3nt: TGTGCCACCATGTCTGGGGCGGAGAACATTCAGTACTTC
v_gene: TRBV4-3; j_gene: TRBJ2-1; d_gene: TRBD2; len: 17; abundance: -; CDR3aa: CASSQGGGLAGYNEQFF; CDR3nt: TGCGCCAGCAGCCAAGGGGGAGGACTAGCGGGGTACAATGAGCAGTTCTTC
v_gene: TRBV27; j_gene: TRBJ1-1; d_gene: -; len: 16; abundance: -; CDR3aa: CATIERSPGPNTEAFF; CDR3nt: TGTGCCACCATAGAAAGATCACCAGGCCCAAACACTGAAGCTTTCTTT
v_gene: TRBV4-3; j_gene: TRBJ1-1; d_gene: TRBD1; len: 15; abundance: -; CDR3aa: CASRRDSTSYTEAFF; CDR3nt: TGCGCCAGCCGTCGGGACAGCACCTCTTACACTGAAGCTTTCTTT
v_gene: TRBV5-8; j_gene: TRBJ1-2; d_gene: -; len: 14; abundance: once; CDR3aa: CASRSSGGLYGYTF; CDR3nt: TGTGCCAGCAGATCATCGGGCGGACTCTATGGCTACACCTTC
v_gene: TRBV9; j_gene: TRBJ2-2; d_gene: -; len: 16; abundance: -; CDR3aa: CASSVAPLGDTGELFF; CDR3nt: TGTGCCAGCAGCGTAGCGCCCTTAGGGGACACCGGGGAGCTGTTTTTT
v_gene: TRBV6-5; j_gene: TRBJ1-1; d_gene: -; len: 15; abundance: -; CDR3aa: CASSYSIGVDTEAFF; CDR3nt: TGTGCCAGCAGTTACTCGATCGGGGTAGACACTGAAGCTTTCTTT
v_gene: TRBV6-5; j_gene: TRBJ2-7; d_gene: TRBD1; len: 16; abundance: -; CDR3aa: CASSYSTGGASYEQYF; CDR3nt: TGTGCCAGCAGTTACTCGACAGGGGGGGCCTCCTACGAGCAGTACTTC
v_gene: TRBV29-1; j_gene: TRBJ2-7; d_gene: TRBD1; len: 14; abundance: -; CDR3aa: CSVVDRGFFHEQYF; CDR3nt: TGCAGCGTTGTAGACAGGGGGTTCTTCCACGAGCAGTACTTC
v_gene: TRBV6-1; j_gene: TRBJ2-7; d_gene: -; len: 15; abundance: -; CDR3aa: CASSDRGKGSYEQYF; CDR3nt: TGTGCCAGCAGTGACAGGGGAAAGGGCTCCTACGAGCAGTACTTC
v_gene: TRBV28; j_gene: TRBJ2-7; d_gene: -; len: 13; abundance: -; CDR3aa: CAIMRRQTYEQYF; CDR3nt: TGTGCCATTATGCGAAGACAGACCTACGAGCAGTACTTC
v_gene: TRBV14; j_gene: TRBJ2-3; d_gene: TRBD1; len: 16; abundance: few; CDR3aa: CASSQDHRGLGDTQYF; CDR3nt: TGTGCCAGCAGCCAAGATCACAGGGGGCTGGGAGATACGCAGTATTTT
v_gene: TRBV7-2; j_gene: TRBJ2-5; d_gene: TRBD1; len: 16; abundance: once; CDR3aa: CASSYPPGGMRETQYF; CDR3nt: TGTGCCAGCAGCTACCCACCAGGGGGAATGAGGGAGACCCAGTACTTC
v_gene: TRBV30; j_gene: TRBJ2-7; d_gene: TRBD1; len: 13; abundance: once; CDR3aa: CAWSSTGNYEQYF; CDR3nt: TGTGCCTGGAGTTCGACAGGGAACTACGAGCAGTACTTC
v_gene: TRBV7-9; j_gene: TRBJ1-2; d_gene: TRBD1; len: 15; abundance: -; CDR3aa: CASSLEDRGAYGYTF; CDR3nt: TGTGCCAGCAGCTTAGAGGACAGGGGAGCCTATGGCTACACCTTC
v_gene: TRBV5-4; j_gene: TRBJ2-1; d_gene: TRBD2; len: 16; abundance: once; CDR3aa: CASSSEGRGGYNEQFF; CDR3nt: TGTGCCAGCAGCTCCGAAGGCCGGGGGGGATACAATGAGCAGTTCTTC
v_gene: TRBV2; j_gene: TRBJ2-7; d_gene: -; len: 14; abundance: -; CDR3aa: CAALLQMSSYEQYF; CDR3nt: TGTGCCGCGTTATTACAGATGAGCTCCTACGAGCAGTACTTC
v_gene: TRBV19; j_gene: TRBJ2-4; d_gene: -; len: 11; abundance: -; CDR3aa: CASSSQNIQYF; CDR3nt: TGTGCCAGTAGTAGTCAGAACATTCAGTACTTC
v_gene: TRBV5-1; j_gene: TRBJ1-1; d_gene: -; len: 13; abundance: -; CDR3aa: CASSLGSGREAFF; CDR3nt: TGCGCCAGCAGCTTGGGCTCCGGTCGGGAAGCTTTCTTT
v_gene: TRBV20-1; j_gene: TRBJ2-3; d_gene: -; len: 11; abundance: -; CDR3aa: CSAGGTDTQYF; CDR3nt: TGCAGTGCAGGGGGCACAGATACGCAGTATTTT
v_gene: TRBV5-6; j_gene: TRBJ2-7; d_gene: -; len: 14; abundance: once; CDR3aa: CASSWGVSSYEQYF; CDR3nt: TGTGCCAGCAGCTGGGGGGTTAGCTCCTACGAGCAGTACTTC